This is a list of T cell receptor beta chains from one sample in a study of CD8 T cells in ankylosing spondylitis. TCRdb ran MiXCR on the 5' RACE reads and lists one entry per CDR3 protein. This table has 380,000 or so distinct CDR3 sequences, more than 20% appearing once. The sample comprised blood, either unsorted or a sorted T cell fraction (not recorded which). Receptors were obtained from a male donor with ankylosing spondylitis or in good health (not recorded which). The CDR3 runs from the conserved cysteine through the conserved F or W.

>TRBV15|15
CATSTLAGGYNEQFF
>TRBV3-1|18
CASSQDGTSGGNYNEQFF
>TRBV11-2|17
CASSSWTGATNTGELFF
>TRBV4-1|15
CASSLGTGSYNEQFF
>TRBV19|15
CASTLFNEGGYGYTF
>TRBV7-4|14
CASSLTGIDYEQYF
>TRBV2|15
CAILHPAGGTYEQYF
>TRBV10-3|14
CAISEPGQGYEQYF
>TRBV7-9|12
CASNLAGGFAFF
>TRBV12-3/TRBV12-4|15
CASSLAPNPVYEQYF
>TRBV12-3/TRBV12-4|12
CASSFGQSGYTF
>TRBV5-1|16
CASSLEAGGAHNEQFF
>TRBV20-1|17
CCATTYPPTAPYNEQFF
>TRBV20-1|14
CSARTGTVNYEQYF
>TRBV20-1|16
CSARVVDKETYYEQYF
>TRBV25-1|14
CASSEHLIYNEQFF